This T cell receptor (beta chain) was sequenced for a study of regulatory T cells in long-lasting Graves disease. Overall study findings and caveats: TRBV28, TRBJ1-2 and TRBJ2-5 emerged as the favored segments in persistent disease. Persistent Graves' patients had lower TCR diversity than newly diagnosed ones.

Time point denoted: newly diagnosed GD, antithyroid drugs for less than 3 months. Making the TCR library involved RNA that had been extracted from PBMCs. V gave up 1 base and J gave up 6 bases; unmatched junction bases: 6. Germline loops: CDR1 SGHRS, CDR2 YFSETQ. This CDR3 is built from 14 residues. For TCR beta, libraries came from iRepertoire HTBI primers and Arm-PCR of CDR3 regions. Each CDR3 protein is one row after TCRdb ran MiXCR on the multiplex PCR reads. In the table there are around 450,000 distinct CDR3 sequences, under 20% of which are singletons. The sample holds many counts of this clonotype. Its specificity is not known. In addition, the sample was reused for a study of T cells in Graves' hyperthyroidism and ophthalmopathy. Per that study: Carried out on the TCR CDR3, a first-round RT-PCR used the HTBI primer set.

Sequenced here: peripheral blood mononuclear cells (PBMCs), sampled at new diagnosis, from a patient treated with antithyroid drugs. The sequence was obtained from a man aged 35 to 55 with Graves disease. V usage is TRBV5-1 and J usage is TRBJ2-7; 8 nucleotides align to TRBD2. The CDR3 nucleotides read TGCGCCAGCAGCTTGCCGGGGGGGCAGTTCGAGCAGTACTTC. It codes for CASSLPGGQFEQYF.